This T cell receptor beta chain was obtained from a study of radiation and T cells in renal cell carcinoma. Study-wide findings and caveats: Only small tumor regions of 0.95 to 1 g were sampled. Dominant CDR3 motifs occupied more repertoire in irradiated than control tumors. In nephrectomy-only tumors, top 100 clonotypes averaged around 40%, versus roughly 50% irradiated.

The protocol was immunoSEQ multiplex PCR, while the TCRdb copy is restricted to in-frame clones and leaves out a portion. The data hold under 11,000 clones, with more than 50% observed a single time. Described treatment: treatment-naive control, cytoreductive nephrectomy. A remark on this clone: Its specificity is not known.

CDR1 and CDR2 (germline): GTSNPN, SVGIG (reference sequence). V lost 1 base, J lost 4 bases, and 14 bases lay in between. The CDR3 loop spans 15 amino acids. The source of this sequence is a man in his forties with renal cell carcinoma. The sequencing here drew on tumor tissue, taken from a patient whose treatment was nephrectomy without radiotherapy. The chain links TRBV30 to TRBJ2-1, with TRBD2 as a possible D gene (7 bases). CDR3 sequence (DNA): TGTGCCTGGAGTGGAGGGGGGAGGGCGTACAATGAGCAGTTCTTC. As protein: CAWSGGGRAYNEQFF.